This T cell receptor beta chain was sequenced for a study of blood T cells in healthy people across ages. From germline, CDR1 is SGDLS and CDR2 YYNGEE. The CDR3 consists of 14 residues. The V gene lost 4 bases and the J gene lost 4 bases, with 14 bases spanning the gap. The table lists this clonotype with a few counts. Alongside a J-beta primer mix, a sample-barcoded 5' primer served in a second PCR lasting roughly 7 to 11 cycles. TCRdb re-called the 5' RACE reads through MiXCR, storing one row per CDR3 protein. Here the sample spans around 1,000,000 distinct CDR3 sequences, approximately 26% being singletons. This same sample was also part of a study on T cells of mothers and their children.

This sequence joins TRBV9 and TRBJ1-2, with a weak D call TRBD1 (6 bases). This clonotype originated in a girl aged 2-9 years in good health. The sample was blood. In nucleotides, the CDR3 is TGTGCCAGCAGCCCTCCCGGGACAATCTATGGCTACACCTTC. Its protein is CASSPPGTIYGYTF.